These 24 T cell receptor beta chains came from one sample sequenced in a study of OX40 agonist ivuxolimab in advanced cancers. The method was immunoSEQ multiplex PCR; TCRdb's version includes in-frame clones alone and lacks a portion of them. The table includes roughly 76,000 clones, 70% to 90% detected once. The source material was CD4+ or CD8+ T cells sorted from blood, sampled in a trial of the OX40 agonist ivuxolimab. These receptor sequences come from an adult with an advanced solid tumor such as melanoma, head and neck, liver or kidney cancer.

The CDR3 bases are TGCGCCAGCAGCCAAACGACGGTGCGGGGGCAGACAGATACGCAGTATTTT. Protein sequence: CASSQTTVRGQTDTQYF. The V call is TRBV4-1, the J call TRBJ2-3; tentative D call: TRBD2 (7 bases). In germline, CDR1 is MGHRA, CDR2 YSYEKL. The CDR3 runs 17 residues. The V and J ends lost 2 bases and 3 bases respectively, with 18 bases between them.

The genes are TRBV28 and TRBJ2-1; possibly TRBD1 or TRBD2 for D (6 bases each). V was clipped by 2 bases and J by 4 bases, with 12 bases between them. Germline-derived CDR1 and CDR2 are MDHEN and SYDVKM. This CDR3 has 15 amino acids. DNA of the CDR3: TGTGCCAGCAGTTTAGGAGGGGGGCAGTACAATGAGCAGTTCTTC. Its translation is CASSLGGGQYNEQFF.

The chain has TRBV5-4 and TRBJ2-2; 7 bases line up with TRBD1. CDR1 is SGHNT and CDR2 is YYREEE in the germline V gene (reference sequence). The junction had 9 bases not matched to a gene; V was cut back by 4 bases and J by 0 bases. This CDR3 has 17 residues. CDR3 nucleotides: TGTGCCAGCAGCCGGAGGTCGACAGGGTCGAACACCGGGGAGCTGTTTTTT. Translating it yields CASSRRSTGSNTGELFF.

The DNA of the CDR3 is TGTGCCAGCAATCCCAATGACCGAAAAAGCTCCTACGAGCAGTACTTC. Amino acids: CASNPNDRKSSYEQYF. This chain joins TRBV14 and TRBJ2-7; D gene unclear. The CDR3 runs 16 residues. V lost 7 bases and J lost 0, with 19 bases in between. Germline V gene sequence: CDR1 SGHDN, CDR2 FVKESK.

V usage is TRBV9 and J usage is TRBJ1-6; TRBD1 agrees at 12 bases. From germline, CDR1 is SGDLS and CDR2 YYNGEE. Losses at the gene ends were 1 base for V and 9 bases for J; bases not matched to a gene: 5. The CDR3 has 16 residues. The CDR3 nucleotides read TGTGCCAGCAGCGTAACCGGGACAGGGGGCAGTTCACCCCTCCACTTT. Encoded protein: CASSVTGTGGSSPLHF.

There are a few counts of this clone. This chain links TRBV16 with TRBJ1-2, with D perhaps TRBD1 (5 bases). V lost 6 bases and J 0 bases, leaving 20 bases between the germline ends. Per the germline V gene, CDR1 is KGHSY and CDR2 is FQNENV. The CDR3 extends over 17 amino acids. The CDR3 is CASRVVADRRANYGYTF. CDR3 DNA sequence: TGTGCCAGCAGGGTAGTGGCAGACAGACGAGCTAACTATGGCTACACCTTC.

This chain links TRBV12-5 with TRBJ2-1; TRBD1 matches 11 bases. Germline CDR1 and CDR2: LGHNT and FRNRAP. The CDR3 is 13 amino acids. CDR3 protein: CARAGTGGNEQFF. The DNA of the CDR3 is TGTGCCCGAGCTGGGACAGGGGGCAATGAGCAGTTCTTC.

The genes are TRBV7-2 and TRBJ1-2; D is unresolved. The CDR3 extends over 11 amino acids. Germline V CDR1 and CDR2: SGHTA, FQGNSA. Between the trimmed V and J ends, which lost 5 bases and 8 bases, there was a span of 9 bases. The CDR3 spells CASSNEGGYTF. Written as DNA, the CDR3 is TGTGCCAGCAGCAACGAGGGAGGCTACACCTTC.

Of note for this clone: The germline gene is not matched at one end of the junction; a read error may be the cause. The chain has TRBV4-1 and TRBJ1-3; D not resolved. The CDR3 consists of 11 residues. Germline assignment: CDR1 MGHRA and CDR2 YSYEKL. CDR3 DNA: TGCGCCAGCAGTCAAGGAAACACCATATATTTT. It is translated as CASSQGNTIYF.

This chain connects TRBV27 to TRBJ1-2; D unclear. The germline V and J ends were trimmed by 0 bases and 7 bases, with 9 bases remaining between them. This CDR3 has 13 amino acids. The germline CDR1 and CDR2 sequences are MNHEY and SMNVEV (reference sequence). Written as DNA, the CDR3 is TGTGCCAGCAGTTTATCAGGGTTCGGTGGCTACACCTTC. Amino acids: CASSLSGFGGYTF.

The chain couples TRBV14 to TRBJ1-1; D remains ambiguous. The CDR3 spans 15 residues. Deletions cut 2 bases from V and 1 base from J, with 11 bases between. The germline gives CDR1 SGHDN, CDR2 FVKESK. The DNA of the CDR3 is TGTGCCAGCAGCCAAAACGTCCGGCGGAACACTGAAGCTTTCTTT. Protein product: CASSQNVRRNTEAFF.

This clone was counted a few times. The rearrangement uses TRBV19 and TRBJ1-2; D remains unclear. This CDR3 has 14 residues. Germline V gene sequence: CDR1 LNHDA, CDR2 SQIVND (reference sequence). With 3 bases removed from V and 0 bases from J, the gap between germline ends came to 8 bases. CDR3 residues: CASSMNVANYGYTF. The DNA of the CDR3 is TGTGCCAGTAGTATGAACGTAGCTAACTATGGCTACACCTTC.

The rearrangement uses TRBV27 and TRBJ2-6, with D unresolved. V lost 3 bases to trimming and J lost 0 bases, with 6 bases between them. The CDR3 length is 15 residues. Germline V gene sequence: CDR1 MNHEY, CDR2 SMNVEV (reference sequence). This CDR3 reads CASSFYLSGANVLTF. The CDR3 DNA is TGTGCCAGCAGTTTTTACCTCTCTGGGGCCAACGTCCTGACTTTC.

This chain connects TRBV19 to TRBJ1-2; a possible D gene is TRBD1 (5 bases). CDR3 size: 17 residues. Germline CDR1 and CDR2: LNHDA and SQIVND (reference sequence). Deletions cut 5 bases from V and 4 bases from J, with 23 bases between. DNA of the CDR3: TGTGCCAGTAGTCATAAGGGGCGAGGTAGGGGCCCCTATGGCTACACCTTC. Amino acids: CASSHKGRGRGPYGYTF.

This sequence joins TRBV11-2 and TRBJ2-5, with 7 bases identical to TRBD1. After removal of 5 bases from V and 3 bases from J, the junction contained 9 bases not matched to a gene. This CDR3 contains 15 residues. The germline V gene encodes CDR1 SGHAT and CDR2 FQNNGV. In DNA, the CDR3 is TGTGCCAGCAGCCACGGGACAGTACTAAAAGAGACCCAGTACTTC. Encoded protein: CASSHGTVLKETQYF.

The CDR3 region is CASSLRDSYYGYTF. In nucleotides, the CDR3 is TGTGCCAGCAGTTTACGGGACAGCTACTATGGCTACACCTTC. The chain joins TRBV27 to TRBJ1-2; 7 bases are shared with TRBD1. This CDR3 is 14 amino acids long. The germline gives CDR1 MNHEY, CDR2 SMNVEV (reference sequence). V lost 2 bases, J lost 3 bases, and 3 bases stayed unmatched.

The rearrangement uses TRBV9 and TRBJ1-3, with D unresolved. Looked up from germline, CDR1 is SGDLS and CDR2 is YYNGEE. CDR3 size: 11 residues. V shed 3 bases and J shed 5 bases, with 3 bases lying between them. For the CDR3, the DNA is TGTGCCAGCAGCGACAGAAACACCATATATTTT. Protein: CASSDRNTIYF.

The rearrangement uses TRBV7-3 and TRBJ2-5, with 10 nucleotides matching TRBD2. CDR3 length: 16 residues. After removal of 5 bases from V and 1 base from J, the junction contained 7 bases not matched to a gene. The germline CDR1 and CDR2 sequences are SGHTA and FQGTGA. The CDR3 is CASSERSSGGQETQYF. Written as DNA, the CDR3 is TGTGCCAGCAGCGAAAGGTCTAGCGGGGGCCAAGAGACCCAGTACTTC.

The CDR3 DNA reads as TGTGCCAGCAGTTTCGGGCAGCAAGAGACCCAGTACTTC. It yields the protein CASSFGQQETQYF. J is TRBJ2-5 and V is TRBV28; D gene uncertain. CDR1 MDHEN and CDR2 SYDVKM come from the germline V gene. The CDR3 covers 13 residues. V was cut by 3 bases and J by 2 bases, with 7 bases left in between.

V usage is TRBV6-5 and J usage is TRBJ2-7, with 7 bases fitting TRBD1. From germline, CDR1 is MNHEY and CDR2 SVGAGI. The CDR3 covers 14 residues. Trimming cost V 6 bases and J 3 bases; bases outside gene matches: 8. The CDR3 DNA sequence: TGTGCCAGCAGACGCCCGGGACAGAGCTACGAGCAGTACTTC. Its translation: CASRRPGQSYEQYF.

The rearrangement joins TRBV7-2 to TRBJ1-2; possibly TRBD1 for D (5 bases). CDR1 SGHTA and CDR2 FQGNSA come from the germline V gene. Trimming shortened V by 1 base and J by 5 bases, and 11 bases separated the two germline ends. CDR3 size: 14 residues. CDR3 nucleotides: TGTGCCAGCAGCTTAGGGGGGTTTGTTTATGGCTACACCTTC. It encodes CASSLGGFVYGYTF.

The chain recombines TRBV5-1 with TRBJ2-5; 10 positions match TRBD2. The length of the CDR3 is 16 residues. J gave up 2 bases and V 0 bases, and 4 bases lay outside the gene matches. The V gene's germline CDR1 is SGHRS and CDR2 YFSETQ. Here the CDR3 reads CASSLGLAGVQETQYF. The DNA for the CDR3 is TGCGCCAGCAGCTTGGGTCTAGCGGGGGTTCAAGAGACCCAGTACTTC.

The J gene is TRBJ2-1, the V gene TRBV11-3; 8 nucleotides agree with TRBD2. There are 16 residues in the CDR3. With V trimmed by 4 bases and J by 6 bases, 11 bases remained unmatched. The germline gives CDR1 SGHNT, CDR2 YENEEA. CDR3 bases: TGTGCCAGCAGCTCACGAGGCGCGGGGGGCCCCAATGAGCAGTTCTTC. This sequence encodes CASSSRGAGGPNEQFF.

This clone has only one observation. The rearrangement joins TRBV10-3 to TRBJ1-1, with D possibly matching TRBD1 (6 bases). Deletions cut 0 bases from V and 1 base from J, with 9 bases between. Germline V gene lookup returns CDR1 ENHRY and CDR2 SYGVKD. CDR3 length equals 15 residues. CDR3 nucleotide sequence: TGTGCCATCAGTGAGTCGACGGGACAGAACACTGAAGCTTTCTTT. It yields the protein CAISESTGQNTEAFF.